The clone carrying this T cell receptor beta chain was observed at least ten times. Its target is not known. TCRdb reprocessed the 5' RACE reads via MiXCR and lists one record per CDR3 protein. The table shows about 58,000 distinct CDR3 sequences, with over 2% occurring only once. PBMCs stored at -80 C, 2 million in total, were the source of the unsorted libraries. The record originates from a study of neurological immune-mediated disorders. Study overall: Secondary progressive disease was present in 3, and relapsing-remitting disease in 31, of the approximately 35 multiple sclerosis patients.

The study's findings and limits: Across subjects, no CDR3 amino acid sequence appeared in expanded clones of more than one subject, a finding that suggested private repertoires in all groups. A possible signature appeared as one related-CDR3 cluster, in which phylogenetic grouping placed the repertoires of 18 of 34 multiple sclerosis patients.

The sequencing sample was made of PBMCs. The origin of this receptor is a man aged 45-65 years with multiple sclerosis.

The CDR3 coding sequence is TGTGCCAGCAGCTTAGTGGGTCCGGATACGCAGTATTTT. This gives the protein CASSLVGPDTQYF. The chain carries TRBV7-9 and TRBJ2-3; D not certain. Germline V gene sequence: CDR1 SEHNR, CDR2 FQNEAQ (reference sequence). The V gene lost 1 base and the J gene lost 6 bases, with 8 bases spanning the gap. The CDR3 totals 13 residues.